Listed here are 32 T cell receptor beta chains from one sample, sequenced in a study of identical twins. TCRdb re-called the 5' RACE reads through MiXCR, storing one row per CDR3 protein. The sample lists under 400,000 distinct CDR3 sequences; 8.5% to 10% were seen once. The sample taken for sequencing was naive T cells sorted from blood. The source of these receptors is a woman between 45 and 60 years old in good health.

This clonotype was seen only a few times. The chain couples TRBV3-1 to TRBJ2-3, with 12 bases lining up with TRBD2. CDR1 LGHDT and CDR2 YNNKEL come from the germline V gene (reference sequence). There are 16 residues in the CDR3. The trim removed 9 bases at V and 5 bases at J, leaving 12 bases unmatched. The DNA of the CDR3 is TGTGCCAGGAGGGCTAGCGGGAGGGCCAAGGAAGATACGCAGTATTTT. Residues: CARRASGRAKEDTQYF.

The J gene is TRBJ2-1, the V gene TRBV3-1; D might be TRBD2 (5 bases). The CDR3 spans 16 residues. Trimming removed 2 bases from V and 2 bases from J, with 13 bases in between. Germline V gene data show CDR1 as LGHDT and CDR2 as YNNKEL (reference sequence). The CDR3 DNA sequence: TGTGCCAGCAGCCAATTAGATCAGCGGCCCTACAATGAGCAGTTCTTC. This sequence encodes CASSQLDQRPYNEQFF.

The chain joins TRBV11-2 to TRBJ2-7, with TRBD1 identical over 8 bases. The V gene end was trimmed by 1 base and the J gene end by 6 bases; junction bases not matched to a gene: 8. Germline V gives CDR1 SGHAT, CDR2 FQNNGV. There are 15 residues in the CDR3. The CDR3 nucleotides are TGTGCCAGCAGCTTAGGGACAGGGCCAGGGGGCGAGCAGTACTTC. Its protein product is CASSLGTGPGGEQYF.

This clonotype was recorded many times. The V gene is TRBV5-1, the J gene TRBJ2-2, with 7 bases lining up with TRBD1. Trimming took 5 bases from V and 6 from J; bases not matched to a gene: 4. From germline, CDR1 is SGHRS and CDR2 YFSETQ. The CDR3 extends over 13 amino acids. The CDR3 DNA reads as TGCGCCAGCAGTTCACAGGGGTCCGGGGAGCTGTTTTTT. Its translation: CASSSQGSGELFF.

This clonotype was seen more than once but under ten times. The chain couples TRBV4-1 to TRBJ2-6; D is uncertain. The germline CDR1 and CDR2 sequences are MGHRA and YSYEKL. The CDR3 is 15 residues long. Between the trimmed V and J ends, which lost 4 bases and 10 bases, there was a span of 17 bases. The chain's CDR3 is CASSPLEAIENVLTF. In nucleotides, the CDR3 is TGCGCCAGCAGCCCTCTCGAGGCCATAGAAAACGTCCTGACTTTC.

The chain uses TRBV6-2 or TRBV6-3 and TRBJ2-1, with no clear D. Germline V gene data show CDR1 as MNHEY and CDR2 as SVGEGT. The V end lost 6 bases, the J end lost 10 bases, and 10 bases lay between the germline ends. This CDR3 contains 11 residues. In DNA, the CDR3 is TGTGCCAGCAGCGCCATAAGAGAGCAGTTCTTC. Residues: CASSAIREQFF.

This clonotype was seen many times. J is TRBJ1-5 and V is TRBV3-1, with TRBD1 as a possible D gene (5 bases). Trimming pared 4 bases from V and 11 bases from J, leaving 12 bases between. Germline CDR1 reads LGHDT; CDR2 reads YNNKEL (reference sequence). CDR3 size: 12 residues. As DNA, the CDR3 is TGTGCCAGCAGCCGGGGGGGGTGGGCCCAGCATTTT. Amino acids: CASSRGGWAQHF.

The gene calls are TRBV20-1 and TRBJ2-7; TRBD2 agrees at 16 bases. CDR1 DFQATT and CDR2 SNEGSKA come from the germline V gene (reference sequence). The CDR3 spans 19 residues. V trimming: 5 bases; J trimming: 0 bases; junction bases outside the gene matches: 13. CDR3 sequence: CSARPPGLAGGRSSYEQYF. In nucleotides, the CDR3 is TGCAGTGCTCGACCACCGGGACTAGCGGGAGGGAGGAGCTCCTACGAGCAGTACTTC.

This clonotype was counted between two and nine times. J is TRBJ2-5 and V is TRBV29-1; D may be TRBD1 or TRBD2 (8 bases each). Trimming removed 6 bases from V and 5 bases from J, with 16 bases in between. Germline assignment: CDR1 SQVTM and CDR2 ANQGSEA. This CDR3 comprises 13 residues. DNA of the CDR3: TGCAGCGTGTCAGGGGGCGGGGGGGAGACCCAGTACTTC. It codes for CSVSGGGGETQYF.

This clonotype was observed at least ten times. V is TRBV18 and J is TRBJ1-1; D uncertain. Germline CDR1 and CDR2: KGHSH and LQKENI. The V and J ends lost 2 bases and 4 bases respectively, with 8 bases between them. The CDR3 loop spans 13 amino acids. The CDR3 DNA follows: TGTGCCAGCTCACCAAAGGCAGGCACTGAAGCTTTCTTT. Translated, it gives CASSPKAGTEAFF.

This chain joins TRBV24-1 and TRBJ2-5, with 9 bases matching TRBD1. V trimming: 4 bases; J trimming: 8 bases; junction bases outside the gene matches: 10. Germline loops: CDR1 KGHDR, CDR2 SFDVKD. The CDR3 has 15 amino acids. CDR3 sequence (DNA): TGTGCCACCAGTGACCACTCCCGGACAGGGGCAACCCAGTACTTC. This codes for CATSDHSRTGATQYF.

This sequence joins TRBV12-3 or TRBV12-4 and TRBJ2-3; D not resolved. Trimming removed 6 bases from V and 3 bases from J, with 13 bases in between. This CDR3 region has 14 residues. CDR3 in amino acids: CASRQGYQTDTQYF. DNA of the CDR3: TGTGCCAGCAGGCAAGGTTACCAGACAGATACGCAGTATTTT.

The CDR3 DNA follows: TGCAGCGTGAAGACACAGAACACTGAAGCTTTCTTT. As protein: CSVKTQNTEAFF. The V and J genes are TRBV29-1 and TRBJ1-1; no reliable D call. Germline V gene lookup returns CDR1 SQVTM and CDR2 ANQGSEA. This CDR3 spans 12 amino acids. With 6 bases removed from V and 1 base from J, the gap between germline ends came to 9 bases.

This clonotype turned up a few times. V usage is TRBV3-1 and J usage is TRBJ1-1; no firm D call. The V end was cut by 0 bases, the J end by 11 bases, with 19 bases between. This CDR3 is built from 15 residues. Germline V lookup: CDR1 LGHDT, CDR2 YNNKEL (reference sequence). The CDR3 sequence is CASSQERAPPSEAFF. DNA for the CDR3: TGTGCCAGCAGCCAAGAGCGGGCCCCCCCTTCGGAGGCTTTCTTT.

The V gene is TRBV20-1, the J gene TRBJ2-6, with 7 bases identical to TRBD2. Germline V CDR1 and CDR2: DFQATT, SNEGSKA (reference sequence). The CDR3 has 16 amino acids. V gave up 3 bases and J gave up 0 bases; unmatched junction bases: 5. The CDR3 region is CSASGRRHSGANVLTF. CDR3 DNA sequence: TGCAGTGCTAGCGGGAGGCGGCACTCTGGGGCCAACGTCCTGACTTTC.

This clonotype was found many times. At one end, the junction sequence differs from germline, possibly due to a read error. J is TRBJ2-1 and V is TRBV5-1; D remains ambiguous. The germline V gene encodes CDR1 SGHRS and CDR2 YFSETQ. The CDR3 has 12 residues. The CDR3 DNA is TGTGCCAGCAGTTTAGGTGGTGATGAGCAGTTCTTC. It encodes CASSLGGDEQFF.

This clonotype was observed once. V is TRBV12-5 and J is TRBJ1-1, with D possibly being TRBD1 (6 bases). Germline CDR1 is LGHNT and CDR2 is FRNRAP. The length of the CDR3 is 17 residues. V was cut by 2 bases and J by 5 bases, with 21 bases left in between. The CDR3 DNA follows: TGTGCTAGTGGTTTGCGAGCCCTCTTAGGGGGAGGGACTGAAGCTTTCTTT. Encoded protein: CASGLRALLGGGTEAFF.

This clonotype was recorded many times. The chain uses TRBV7-3 and TRBJ2-2; maybe TRBD2 (6 bases). The CDR3 length is 14 residues. The germline CDR1 and CDR2 sequences are SGHTA and FQGTGA. Deletions cut 0 bases from V and 5 bases from J, with 7 bases between. In nucleotides, the CDR3 is TGTGCCAGCAGCTTAACGGGAGGAACCGGGGAGCTGTTTTTT. This gives the protein CASSLTGGTGELFF.

The chain has TRBV28 and TRBJ2-7; D is perhaps TRBD2 (5 bases). CDR3 length: 12 residues. V gave up 4 bases and J gave up 7 bases, with 11 bases separating them. Germline V gene lookup returns CDR1 MDHEN and CDR2 SYDVKM. The CDR3 protein is CASSSTTGEQYF. The CDR3, as DNA: TGTGCCAGCAGTTCCACGACGGGAGAGCAGTACTTC.

This clonotype has a handful of counts. CDR3 nucleotide sequence: TGCAGTGCTATCCGGGACAGATCGCACTGGGCTTTCTTT. It translates to CSAIRDRSHWAFF. The V gene is TRBV20-1, the J gene TRBJ1-1; 7 bases agree with TRBD1. Looked up from germline, CDR1 is DFQATT and CDR2 is SNEGSKA (reference sequence). The CDR3 length is 13 residues. Trimming at V came to 4 bases and at J to 11 bases, leaving 13 bases not matched to a gene.

The CDR3 nucleotides read TGTGCCAGCAGCCTAAAACTAGCGGGAGGGTTAGAGAATGAGCAGTTCTTC. Translating gives CASSLKLAGGLENEQFF. The chain joins TRBV6-6 to TRBJ2-1; 13 bases are a match to TRBD2. The length of the CDR3 is 17 residues. CDR1 and CDR2 from the germline V gene are MNHNY and SVGAGI (reference sequence). V shed 6 bases and J 7 bases; nucleotides not matched to a gene: 12.

This clonotype came up many times. The chain carries TRBV5-1 and TRBJ1-6; D may be TRBD1 (5 bases). V gave up 4 bases and J gave up 10 bases, with 18 bases separating them. Looked up from germline, CDR1 is SGHRS and CDR2 is YFSETQ. The CDR3 loop spans 15 amino acids. This chain's CDR3 is CASSNSGTGGSPLHF. The CDR3 coding sequence is TGCGCCAGCAGCAACTCCGGGACGGGCGGGTCACCCCTCCACTTT.

A few counts support this clonotype. The genes are TRBV15 and TRBJ2-1; no clear D gene. Germline CDR1 is LNHNV and CDR2 is YYDKDF (reference sequence). The CDR3 extends over 11 amino acids. With 5 bases removed from V and 10 bases from J, the gap between germline ends came to 9 bases. The CDR3 protein is CATSVWGEQFF. DNA for the CDR3: TGTGCCACCAGCGTTTGGGGAGAGCAGTTCTTC.

The chain combines TRBV29-1 with TRBJ1-5, with D uncertain. Germline-derived CDR1 and CDR2 are SQVTM and ANQGSEA. Trimming took off 4 bases at V and 4 bases at J, with 11 bases between the two ends. The CDR3 is made up of 13 amino acids. CDR3 in amino acids: CSVAGRRNQPQHF. Here the CDR3 DNA reads TGCAGCGTTGCCGGCAGGAGGAATCAGCCCCAGCATTTT. Variable domain in full (rest from reference TRBV29-1 and TRBJ1-5): SAVISQKPSRDICQRGTSLTIQCQVDSQVTMMFWYRQQPGQSLTLIATANQGSEATYESGFVIDKFPISRPNLTFSTLTVSNMSPEDSSIYLCSVAGRRNQPQHFGDGTRLSIL.

This clonotype was detected ten times or more. For the CDR3, the DNA is TGTGCCACCAGTGACCGCATTGGGACAGGGGGCGGGGATGAGCAGTTCTTC. This gives the protein CATSDRIGTGGGDEQFF. This sequence joins TRBV24-1 and TRBJ2-1; TRBD1 matches at 12 bases. Losses at the gene ends were 4 bases for V and 8 bases for J; bases not matched to a gene: 11. This CDR3 region has 17 residues. Looked up from germline, CDR1 is KGHDR and CDR2 is SFDVKD.

The rearrangement uses TRBV7-2 and TRBJ1-5; no reliable D call. The CDR3 spans 16 residues. The V gene lost 1 base and the J gene lost 2 bases, with 12 bases spanning the gap. CDR1 SGHTA and CDR2 FQGNSA come from the germline V gene. The CDR3 nucleotides are TGTGCCAGCAGCTTAGTAGAACTGGTAGGCAATCAGCCCCAGCATTTT. Amino acids: CASSLVELVGNQPQHF.

This clonotype was recorded at least ten times. The chain employs TRBV24-1 and TRBJ2-6; D is uncertain. Germline V gene lookup returns CDR1 KGHDR and CDR2 SFDVKD. CDR3 length equals 15 residues. V was clipped by 4 bases and J by 4 bases, with 10 bases between them. CDR3 sequence: CATSEATLGANVLTF. CDR3 sequence (DNA): TGTGCCACCAGTGAAGCGACGTTAGGGGCCAACGTCCTGACTTTC.

This clonotype was picked up a small number of times. This chain uses TRBV5-1 with TRBJ2-7, with D perhaps matching TRBD1 or TRBD2 (6 bases each). Trimming cost V 9 bases and J 0 bases, with 22 bases left between them. The CDR3 sequence is 16 residues long. Looked up from germline, CDR1 is SGHRS and CDR2 is YFSETQ. For the CDR3, the DNA is TGCGCCATTAAACAGGGCTCTGGCGGGAACTCCTACGAGCAGTACGTC. This sequence encodes CAIKQGSGGNSYEQYV.

This clonotype was counted a few times. The chain carries TRBV12-3 or TRBV12-4 and TRBJ2-2, with D perhaps assigned TRBD1 or TRBD2 (5 bases each). CDR3 size: 13 residues. Trimming stripped 5 bases from V and 8 bases from J, with 12 bases between. CDR3 nucleotides: TGTGCCAGCAGTCGGGACGAACGGGGGGAGCTGTTTTTT. The encoded protein is CASSRDERGELFF.

The table lists this clonotype with a few counts. V gene TRBV7-9 combines with J gene TRBJ1-6, with D unclear. V lost 5 bases to trimming and J lost 5 bases, with 13 bases between them. The CDR3 covers 15 residues. From germline, CDR1 is SEHNR and CDR2 FQNEAQ (reference sequence). The CDR3 spells CASSMYRANNSPLHF. CDR3 coding DNA: TGTGCCAGCAGCATGTACCGGGCCAATAATTCACCCCTCCACTTT.

This clonotype came up a few times. The chain employs TRBV29-1 and TRBJ2-3; no clear D. This CDR3 is 12 amino acids long. Germline CDR1 SQVTM, CDR2 ANQGSEA. Trimming stripped 7 bases from V and 5 bases from J, with 13 bases between. CDR3 in DNA: TGCAGCGCCTACAGCGAAAGAGATACGCAGTATTTT. Translating gives CSAYSERDTQYF.

The chain combines TRBV5-5 with TRBJ2-1, with TRBD2 identical over 7 bases. The CDR3 loop spans 14 amino acids. Trimming removed 3 bases from V and 7 bases from J; junction bases left unmatched: 7. Germline assignment: CDR1 SGHKS and CDR2 YYEKEE (reference sequence). In DNA form, the CDR3 reads TGTGCCAGCAGCTGGGGCGGGAGTAATAATGAGCAGTTCTTC. It codes for CASSWGGSNNEQFF.